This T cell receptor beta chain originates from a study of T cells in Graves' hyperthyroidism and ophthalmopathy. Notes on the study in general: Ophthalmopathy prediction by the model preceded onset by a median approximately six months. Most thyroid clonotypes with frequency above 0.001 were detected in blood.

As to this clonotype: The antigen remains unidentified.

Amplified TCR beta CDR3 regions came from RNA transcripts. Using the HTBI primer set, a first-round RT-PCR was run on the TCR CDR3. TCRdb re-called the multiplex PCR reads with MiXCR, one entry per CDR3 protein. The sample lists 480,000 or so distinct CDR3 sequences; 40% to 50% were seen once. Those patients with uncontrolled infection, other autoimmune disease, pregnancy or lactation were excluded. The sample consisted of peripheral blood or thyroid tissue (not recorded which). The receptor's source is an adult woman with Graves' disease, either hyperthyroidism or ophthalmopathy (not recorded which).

The CDR3: CASSSWAGLGSNQPQHF. The CDR3, as DNA: TGTGCCAGCAGTTCTTGGGCAGGGCTCGGTAGCAATCAGCCCCAGCATTTT. This chain joins TRBV7-9 and TRBJ1-5; D perhaps matches TRBD1 (5 bases). V lost 6 bases and J lost 0, with 18 bases in between. CDR1 SEHNR and CDR2 FQNEAQ come from the germline V gene (reference sequence). This CDR3 has 17 amino acids.